This T cell receptor beta chain comes out of a study of monozygotic twins with inflammatory bowel disease. TCRdb re-called the 5' RACE reads and gives one entry per CDR3 protein, without DNA. Recorded here are about 330,000 distinct CDR3 sequences; the top ten clones represent around 2%. This CDR3 contains 13 residues. The sample was blood. The gene calls are TRBV12-3 or TRBV12-4 and TRBJ1-1. This sequence was found in a human donor with ulcerative colitis or Crohn's disease, or a healthy co-twin of an affected twin (not recorded which). The CDR3 here is CASSFAGDTEAFF.